This TCR beta chain was recorded in a study of technical replicates of blood from several donors. This CDR3 is built from 14 residues. V trimming: 6 bases; J trimming: 4 bases; junction bases outside the gene matches: 1. CDR1 is SNHLY and CDR2 is FYNNEI in the germline V gene. Sequencing was performed with immunoSEQ multiplex PCR; in TCRdb, only in-frame clones are kept and a portion is missing. The table lists tens of thousands of clones, 85% to 95% of them singletons, with around 3% in the top ten. The receptor's source is a human donor in good health. Some clones in this sample may be carry-over from other donors' samples. The sample taken for sequencing was PBMCs. V is TRBV2 and J is TRBJ2-5; 14 bases are shared with TRBD2. CDR3 nucleotide sequence: TGTGCCAGCAGCGGGACTAGCGGGGGAGAGACCCAGTACTTC. Protein sequence: CASSGTSGGETQYF.